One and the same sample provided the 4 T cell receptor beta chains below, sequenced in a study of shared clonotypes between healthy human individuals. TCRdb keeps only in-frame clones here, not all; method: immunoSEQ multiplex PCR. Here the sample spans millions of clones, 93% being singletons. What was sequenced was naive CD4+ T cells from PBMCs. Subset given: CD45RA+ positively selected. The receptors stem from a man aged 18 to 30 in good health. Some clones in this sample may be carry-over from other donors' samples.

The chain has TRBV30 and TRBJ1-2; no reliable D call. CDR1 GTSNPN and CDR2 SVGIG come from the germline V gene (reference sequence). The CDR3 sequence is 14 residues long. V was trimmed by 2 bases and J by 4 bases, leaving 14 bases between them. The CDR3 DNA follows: TGTGCCTGGAGTCTCCCCCAATTGGGCTATGGCTACACCTTC. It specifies CAWSLPQLGYGYTF.

The CDR3 protein is CASRGTSFADTQYF. CDR3 nucleotides: TGTGCCAGCAGGGGAACTAGTTTCGCAGATACGCAGTATTTT. The rearrangement uses TRBV5-6 and TRBJ2-3; TRBD2 is a possible D gene (5 bases). Germline V gene sequence: CDR1 SGHDT, CDR2 YYEEEE. The CDR3 runs to 14 residues. The germline V and J ends were trimmed by 5 bases and 4 bases, with 14 bases remaining between them.

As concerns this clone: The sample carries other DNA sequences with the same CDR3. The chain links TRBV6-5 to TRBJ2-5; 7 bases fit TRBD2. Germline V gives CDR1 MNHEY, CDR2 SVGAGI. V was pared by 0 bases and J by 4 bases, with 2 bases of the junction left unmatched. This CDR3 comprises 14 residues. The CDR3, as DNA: TGTGCCAGCAGTTACTCACCGGGAGGAGAGACCCAGTACTTC. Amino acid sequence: CASSYSPGGETQYF.

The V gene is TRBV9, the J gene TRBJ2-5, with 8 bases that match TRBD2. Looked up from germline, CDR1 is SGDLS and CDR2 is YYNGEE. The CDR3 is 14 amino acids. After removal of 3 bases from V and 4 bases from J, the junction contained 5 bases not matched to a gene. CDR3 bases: TGTGCCAGCAGCGCCCTTAGCGGGATAGAGACCCAGTACTTC. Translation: CASSALSGIETQYF.